These 14 T cell receptor beta chains came from one sample sequenced in a study of beta chain features in type 1 diabetes. Notes on the study in general: Type 1 diabetes patients had moderately but significantly shorter TCRB CDR3s in all four CD4+ subsets.

cDNA synthesis used the whole RNA isolate, giving expressed TCRB sequences. Assay: immunoSEQ multiplex PCR; the TCRdb copy retains only in-frame clones and omits some. In the table there are approximately 170,000 clones, less than 10% of which are singletons. Antigens for these TCRs are unknown. The specimen sequenced was central memory CD4+ T cells from blood. The source of these receptors is a man aged 18 to 35 with type 1 diabetes.

This sequence joins TRBV7-8 and TRBJ2-1; D unresolved. CDR1 is SGHVS and CDR2 is FQNEAQ in the germline V gene. This CDR3 contains 15 residues. V gave up 6 bases and J gave up 3 bases, with 15 bases separating them. CDR3 loop: CASRSQGLDYNEQFF. CDR3 in DNA: TGTGCCAGCAGGTCCCAAGGCCTAGACTACAATGAGCAGTTCTTC.

This clone was observed a handful of times. The chain recombines TRBV29-1 with TRBJ1-1; TRBD1 matches 8 bases. Germline lookup yields CDR1 SQVTM and CDR2 ANQGSEA. This CDR3 contains 13 residues. V gave up 8 bases and J gave up 1 base; unmatched junction bases: 6. Here the CDR3 DNA reads TGCAGCACCTGGACAGGGCGGAACACTGAAGCTTTCTTT. Its translation: CSTWTGRNTEAFF. The entire variable domain, with the rest obtained from reference TRBV29-1 and TRBJ1-1, is as follows: SAVISQKPSRDICQRGTSLTIQCQVDSQVTMMFWYRQQPGQSLTLIATANQGSEATYESGFVIDKFPISRPNLTFSTLTVSNMSPEDSSIYLCSTWTGRNTEAFFGQGTRLTVV.

The CDR3 loop reads CASSGTIAGANVLTF. The CDR3 nucleotides read TGTGCCAGCAGCGGTACTATTGCTGGGGCCAACGTCCTGACTTTC. The V call is TRBV7-2, the J call TRBJ2-6; D call uncertain. V was shortened by 5 bases and J by 2 bases, with 10 bases between the two germline ends. CDR3 size: 15 residues. Germline CDR1 is SGHTA and CDR2 is FQGNSA.

Only a few counts were recorded for this clone. The genes are TRBV4-2 and TRBJ2-5, with 7 bases matching TRBD1. The trim removed 0 bases at V and 5 bases at J, leaving 9 bases unmatched. This CDR3 region has 16 residues. Germline V gene lookup returns CDR1 LGHNA and CDR2 YNFKEQ. The chain's CDR3 is CASSQDPQGSTETQYF. The CDR3 DNA reads TGTGCCAGCAGCCAAGACCCACAGGGGTCGACTGAGACCCAGTACTTC.

The chain has TRBV21-1 and TRBJ2-1; TRBD2 is the table's D call and was not checked against the DNA. TRBV21-1 is a recognized pseudogene. This CDR3 has 17 amino acids. CDR3 in amino acids: CASSKGRLAVGNNEQFF. The CDR3 nucleotides are TGTGCCAGCAGCAAAGGGCGACTAGCGGTTGGGAACAATGAGCAGTTCTTC.

This clone has more than one count but fewer than ten. This rearrangement joins TRBV28 to TRBJ1-5; 7 positions agree with TRBD1. CDR1 is MDHEN, CDR2 SYDVKM, per germline. V was clipped by 7 bases and J by 5 bases; unmatched bases: 5. The CDR3 runs 13 residues. DNA of the CDR3: TGTGCCAGCAATGACAGGGCTGATCAGCCCCAGCATTTT. As protein: CASNDRADQPQHF.

This clone appeared many times. The rearrangement joins TRBV15 to TRBJ2-4; TRBD1 matches 7 bases. This CDR3 region has 14 residues. Germline CDR1 LNHNV, CDR2 YYDKDF (reference sequence). The V segment lost 5 bases and the J segment 8 bases; nucleotides outside the gene matches: 9. Written as DNA, the CDR3 is TGTGCCACCAGCCGCTTAACAGGGGCATACATTCAGTACTTC. Protein product: CATSRLTGAYIQYF.

The chain has TRBV29-1 and TRBJ1-2, with TRBD1 as a possible D gene (6 bases). The CDR3 loop spans 12 amino acids. Germline assignment: CDR1 SQVTM and CDR2 ANQGSEA. The V end lost 4 bases, the J end lost 8 bases, and 14 bases lay between the germline ends. Here the CDR3 DNA reads TGCAGCGTTGGGTACAGGGTGGGCGGCTACACCTTC. Its translation is CSVGYRVGGYTF.

This clone was found many times. This chain connects TRBV7-9 to TRBJ2-1; weak D call: TRBD2 (6 bases). Germline CDR1 SEHNR, CDR2 FQNEAQ (reference sequence). Trimming stripped 5 bases from V and 6 bases from J, with 14 bases between. The CDR3 sequence is 14 residues long. The CDR3 protein is CASSRFDGGNEQFF. In DNA, the CDR3 is TGTGCCAGCAGCCGGTTTGACGGGGGCAATGAGCAGTTCTTC.

The chain combines TRBV16 with TRBJ2-1; D uncertain. The CDR3 runs 12 residues. Trimming pared 0 bases from V and 7 bases from J, leaving 4 bases between. The germline gives CDR1 KGHSY, CDR2 FQNENV. CDR3 in amino acids: CASSQSGNEQFF. In nucleotides, the CDR3 is TGTGCCAGCAGCCAATCCGGTAATGAGCAGTTCTTC.

This clone was counted many times. The chain uses TRBV6-6 and TRBJ2-3; D is possibly TRBD2 (5 bases). CDR1 is MNHNY and CDR2 is SVGAGI in the germline V gene (reference sequence). CDR3 length equals 11 residues. Here the CDR3 DNA reads TGTGGTGCGGGTGGCACAGATACGCAGTATTTT. Its translation is CGAGGTDTQYF.

The chain has TRBV4-1 and TRBJ1-4; D not resolved. From germline, CDR1 is MGHRA and CDR2 YSYEKL. CDR3 size: 14 residues. V lost 3 bases and J lost 0, with 5 bases in between. CDR3: CASSHLSTNEKLFF. CDR3 nucleotide sequence: TGCGCCAGCAGCCATCTCTCAACTAATGAAAAACTGTTTTTT.

This clone came up a few times. The V and J genes are TRBV7-2 and TRBJ2-3; perhaps TRBD2 as D (5 bases). The ends were cut back, 3 bases at V and 6 bases at J, with 16 bases in the middle. The CDR3 length is 15 residues. Germline V CDR1 and CDR2: SGHTA, FQGNSA. The CDR3 reads CASSFVASLSDTQYF. The CDR3 coding sequence is TGTGCCAGCAGCTTCGTAGCGTCATTGAGCGATACGCAGTATTTT.

This clone was detected a few times. The genes are TRBV28 and TRBJ2-7; 12 positions match TRBD1. This CDR3 comprises 15 residues. The germline V gene has CDR1 MDHEN and CDR2 SYDVKM. V shed 3 bases, J shed 7 bases, and the junction held 7 bases outside the gene matches. In DNA form, the CDR3 reads TGTGCCAGCAGTTTCCCGGGACAGGGGGCGGAAGAGCAGTACTTC. Residues: CASSFPGQGAEEQYF.